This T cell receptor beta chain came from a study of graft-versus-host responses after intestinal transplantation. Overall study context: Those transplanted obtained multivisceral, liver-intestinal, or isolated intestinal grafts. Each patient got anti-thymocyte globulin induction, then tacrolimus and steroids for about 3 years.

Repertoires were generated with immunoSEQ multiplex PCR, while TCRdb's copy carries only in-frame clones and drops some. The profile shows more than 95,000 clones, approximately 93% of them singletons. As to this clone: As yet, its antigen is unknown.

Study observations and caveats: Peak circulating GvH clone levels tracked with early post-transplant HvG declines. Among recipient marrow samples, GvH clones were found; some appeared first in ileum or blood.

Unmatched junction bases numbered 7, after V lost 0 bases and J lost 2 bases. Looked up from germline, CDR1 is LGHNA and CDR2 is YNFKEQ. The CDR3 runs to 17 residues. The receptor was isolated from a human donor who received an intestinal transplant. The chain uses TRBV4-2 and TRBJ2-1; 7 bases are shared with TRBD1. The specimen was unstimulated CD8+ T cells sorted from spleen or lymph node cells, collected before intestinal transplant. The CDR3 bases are TGTGCCAGCAGCCAAGATCGAGGGGGCCCTACCTACAATGAGCAGTTCTTC. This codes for CASSQDRGGPTYNEQFF.